This TCR beta chain derives from a study of shared clonotypes between healthy human individuals. Study-level information: The donor pool was made up of a couple of women and three men aged 18 to 49.

In the sorted-subset replicate PCRs, approximately 200 ng DNA, 25,000 to 30,000 T cell genomes, was used. The protocol was immunoSEQ multiplex PCR, while the TCRdb copy is restricted to in-frame clones and leaves out a portion. This table has some 1 million clones, approximately 68% appearing once. Findings of the study overall: Across a handful of donors, naive CD4 shared about 5%, naive CD8 approximately 3.5%, memory CD4 2% to 2.5%, memory CD8 0.35% to 0.5%. Memory subsets had estimated richness that was generally smaller than that of naive subsets.

This clone occurred once. Its antigen is not known. The CDR3 is 15 residues long. CDR1 is SGHTA and CDR2 is FQGNSA in the germline V gene. The V end lost 2 bases, the J end lost 4 bases, and 11 bases lay between the germline ends. The sequenced sample was memory CD4+ T cells sorted from blood. Indicated subset: CD45RA-negative fraction. This TCR was sampled from a man aged 18-30 years in good health. The chain couples TRBV7-2 to TRBJ2-2; D might be TRBD2 (6 bases). CDR3 sequence: CASSLRRGTTGELFF. In DNA, the CDR3 is TGTGCCAGCAGCTTACGGCGCGGGACCACCGGGGAGCTGTTTTTT.